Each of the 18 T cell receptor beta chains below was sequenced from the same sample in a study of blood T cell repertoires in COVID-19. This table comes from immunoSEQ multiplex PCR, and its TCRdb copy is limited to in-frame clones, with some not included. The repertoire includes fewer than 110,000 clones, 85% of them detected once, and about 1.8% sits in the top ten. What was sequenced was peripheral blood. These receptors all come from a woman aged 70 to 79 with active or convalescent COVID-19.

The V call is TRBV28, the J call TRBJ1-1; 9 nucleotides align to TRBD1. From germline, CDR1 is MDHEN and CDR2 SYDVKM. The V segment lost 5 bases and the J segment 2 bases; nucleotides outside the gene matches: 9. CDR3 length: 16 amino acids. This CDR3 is CASSLITGGANTEAFF. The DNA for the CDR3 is TGTGCCAGCAGTCTGATAACAGGGGGCGCAAACACTGAAGCTTTCTTT.

This CDR3 is CASSLAGGGAYNEQFF. The DNA of the CDR3 is TGTGCCAGCAGCTTAGCTGGGGGGGGCGCCTACAATGAGCAGTTCTTC. The chain uses TRBV7-9 and TRBJ2-1, with TRBD2 as a possible D gene (7 bases). Germline V gene data show CDR1 as SEHNR and CDR2 as FQNEAQ (reference sequence). The CDR3 extends over 16 amino acids. Trimming removed 0 bases from V and 2 bases from J, with 11 bases in between.

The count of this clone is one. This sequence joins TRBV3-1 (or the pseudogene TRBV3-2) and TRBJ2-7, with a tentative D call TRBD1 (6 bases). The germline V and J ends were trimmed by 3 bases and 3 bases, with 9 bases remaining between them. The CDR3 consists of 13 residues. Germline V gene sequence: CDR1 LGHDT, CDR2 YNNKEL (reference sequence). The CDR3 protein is CASSQGQVYEQYF. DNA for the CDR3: TGTGCCAGCAGCCAGGGACAAGTCTACGAGCAGTACTTC.

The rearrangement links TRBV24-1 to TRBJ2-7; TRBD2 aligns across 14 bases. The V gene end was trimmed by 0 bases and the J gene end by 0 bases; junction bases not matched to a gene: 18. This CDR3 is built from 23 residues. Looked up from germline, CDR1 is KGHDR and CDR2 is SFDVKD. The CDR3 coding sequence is TGTGCCACCAGTGATTTGCACCCCCATGAGTCGGGACTAGCGGGAGAGAGCTCCTACGAGCAGTACTTC. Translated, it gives CATSDLHPHESGLAGESSYEQYF.

The CDR3 here is CASSDQYRDRGLPALNTEAFF. The CDR3 region has the DNA TGTGCCAGCAGCGATCAATATCGGGACAGGGGTCTTCCGGCGTTGAACACTGAAGCTTTCTTT. The rearrangement uses TRBV7-3 and TRBJ1-1; 10 bases are shared with TRBD1. Trimming removed 5 bases from V and 0 bases from J; junction bases left unmatched: 21. The CDR3 is 21 residues long. Germline-derived CDR1 and CDR2 are SGHTA and FQGTGA.

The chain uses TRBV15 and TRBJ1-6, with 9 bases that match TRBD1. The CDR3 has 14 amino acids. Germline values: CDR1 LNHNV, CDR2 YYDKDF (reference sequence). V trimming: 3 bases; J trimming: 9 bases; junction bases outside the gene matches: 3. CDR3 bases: TGTGCCACCAGCAGGGGGACAGGGCGTTCACCCCTCCACTTT. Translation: CATSRGTGRSPLHF.

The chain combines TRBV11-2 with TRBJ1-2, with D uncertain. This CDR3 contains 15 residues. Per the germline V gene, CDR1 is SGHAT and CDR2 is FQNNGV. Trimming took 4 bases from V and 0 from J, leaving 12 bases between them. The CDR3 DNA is TGTGCCAGCAGCTGGCGGGGAGCAGCTAACTATGGCTACACCTTC. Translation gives CASSWRGAANYGYTF.

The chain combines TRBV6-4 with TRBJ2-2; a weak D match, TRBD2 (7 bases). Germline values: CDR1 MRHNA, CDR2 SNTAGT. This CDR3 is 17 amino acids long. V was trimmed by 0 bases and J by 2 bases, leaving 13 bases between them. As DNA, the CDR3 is TGTGCCAGCAGTGACTCTGGGGGGGCAAATAACACCGGGGAGCTGTTTTTT. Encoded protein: CASSDSGGANNTGELFF.

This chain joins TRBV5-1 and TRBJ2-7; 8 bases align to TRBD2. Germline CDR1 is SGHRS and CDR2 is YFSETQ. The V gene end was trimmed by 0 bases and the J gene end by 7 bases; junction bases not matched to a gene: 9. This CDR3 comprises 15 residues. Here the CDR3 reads CASSLATSGSREQYF. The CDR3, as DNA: TGCGCCAGCAGCTTGGCCACCAGCGGGAGTCGTGAGCAGTACTTC. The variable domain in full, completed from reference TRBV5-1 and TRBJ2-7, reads KAGVTQTPRYLIKTRGQQVTLSCSPISGHRSVSWYQQTPGQGLQFLFEYFSETQRNKGNFPGRFSGRQFSNSRSEMNVSTLELGDSALYLCASSLATSGSREQYFGPGTRLTVT.

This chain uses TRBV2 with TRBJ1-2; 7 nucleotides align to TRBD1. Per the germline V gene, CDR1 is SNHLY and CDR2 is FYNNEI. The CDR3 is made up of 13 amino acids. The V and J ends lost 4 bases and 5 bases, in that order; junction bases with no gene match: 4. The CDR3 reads CASSADRLYGYTF. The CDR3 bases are TGTGCCAGCAGTGCGGACAGGTTGTATGGCTACACCTTC.

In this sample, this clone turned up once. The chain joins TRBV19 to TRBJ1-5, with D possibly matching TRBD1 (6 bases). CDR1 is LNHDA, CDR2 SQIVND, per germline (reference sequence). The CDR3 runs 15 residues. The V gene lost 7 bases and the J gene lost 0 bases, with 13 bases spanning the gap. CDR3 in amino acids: CASTFRGDSNQPQHF. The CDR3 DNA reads TGTGCCAGTACTTTCAGGGGAGATAGCAATCAGCCCCAGCATTTT.

The CDR3 coding sequence is TGTGCTAGCCCCCCCGGACAGGGATTAGTCGAGCAGTACTTC. Residues: CASPPGQGLVEQYF. The rearrangement joins TRBV7-7 to TRBJ2-7; TRBD1 matches at 8 bases. Germline loops: CDR1 SSHAT, CDR2 FNYEAQ (reference sequence). This CDR3 contains 14 residues. Variable domain in full (rest from reference TRBV7-7 and TRBJ2-7): GAGVSQSPRYKVTKRGQDVTLRCDPISSHATLYWYQQALGQGPEFLTYFNYEAQPDKSGLPSDRFSAERPEGSISTLTIQRTEQRDSAMYRCASPPGQGLVEQYFGPGTRLTVT.

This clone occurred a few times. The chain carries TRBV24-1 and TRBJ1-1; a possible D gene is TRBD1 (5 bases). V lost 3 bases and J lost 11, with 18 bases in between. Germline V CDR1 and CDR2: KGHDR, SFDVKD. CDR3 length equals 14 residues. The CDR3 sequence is CATSDPTATGGAFF. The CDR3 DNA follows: TGTGCCACCAGTGATCCGACAGCCACCGGGGGGGCTTTCTTT.

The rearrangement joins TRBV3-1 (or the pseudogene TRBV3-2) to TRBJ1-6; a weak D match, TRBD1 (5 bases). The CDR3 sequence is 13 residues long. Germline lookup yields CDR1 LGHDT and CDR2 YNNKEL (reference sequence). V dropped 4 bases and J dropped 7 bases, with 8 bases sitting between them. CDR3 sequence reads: CASSLRQNSPLHF. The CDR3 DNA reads TGTGCCAGCAGCCTCCGACAGAATTCACCCCTCCACTTT.

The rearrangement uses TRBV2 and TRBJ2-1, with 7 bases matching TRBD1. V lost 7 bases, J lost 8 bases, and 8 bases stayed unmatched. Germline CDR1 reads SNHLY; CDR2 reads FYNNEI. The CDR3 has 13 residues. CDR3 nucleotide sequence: TGTGCCAGCATGAGAGACAGGGCTTATGAGCAGTTCTTC. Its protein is CASMRDRAYEQFF. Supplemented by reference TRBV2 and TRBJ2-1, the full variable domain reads EPEVTQTPSHQVTQMGQEVILRCVPISNHLYFYWYRQILGQKVEFLVSFYNNEISEKSEIFDDQFSVERPDGSNFTLKIRSTKLEDSAMYFCASMRDRAYEQFFGPGTRLTVL.

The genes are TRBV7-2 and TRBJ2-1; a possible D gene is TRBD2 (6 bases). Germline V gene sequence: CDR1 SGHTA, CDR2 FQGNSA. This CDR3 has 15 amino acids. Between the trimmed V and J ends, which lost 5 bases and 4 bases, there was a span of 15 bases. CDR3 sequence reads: CASSVTSPTYNEQFF. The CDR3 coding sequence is TGTGCCAGCAGCGTCACTAGCCCCACTTACAATGAGCAGTTCTTC.

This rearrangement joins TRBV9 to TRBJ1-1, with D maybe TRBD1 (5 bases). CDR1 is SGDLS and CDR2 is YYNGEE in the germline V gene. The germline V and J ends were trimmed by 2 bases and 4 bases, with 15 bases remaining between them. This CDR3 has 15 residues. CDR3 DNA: TGTGCCAGCAGCGTCTCCGGGACTCCGGTCACTGAAGCTTTCTTT. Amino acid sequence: CASSVSGTPVTEAFF.

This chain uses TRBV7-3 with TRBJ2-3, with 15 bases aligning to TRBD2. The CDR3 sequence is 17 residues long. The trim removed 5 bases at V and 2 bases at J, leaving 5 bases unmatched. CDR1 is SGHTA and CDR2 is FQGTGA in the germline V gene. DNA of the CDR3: TGTGCCAGCAGCCGGACTAGCGGGGGGGAAATCACAGATACGCAGTATTTT. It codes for CASSRTSGGEITDTQYF.